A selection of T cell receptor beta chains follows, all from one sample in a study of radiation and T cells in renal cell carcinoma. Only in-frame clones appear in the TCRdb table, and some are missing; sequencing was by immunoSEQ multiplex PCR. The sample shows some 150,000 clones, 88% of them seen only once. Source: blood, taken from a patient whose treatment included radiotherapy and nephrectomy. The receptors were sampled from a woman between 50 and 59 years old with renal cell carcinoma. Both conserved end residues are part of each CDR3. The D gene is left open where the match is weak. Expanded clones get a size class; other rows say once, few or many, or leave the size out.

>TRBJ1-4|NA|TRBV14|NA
TGTGCCAGCAGCCAGGGCTACCTTGCAACTAATGAAAAACTGTTTTTT
CASSQGYLATNEKLFF
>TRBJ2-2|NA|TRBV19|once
TGTGCCAGTAGTATAACCCCCATGGACCTCCTAGGCACCGGGGAGCTGTTTTTT
CASSITPMDLLGTGELFF
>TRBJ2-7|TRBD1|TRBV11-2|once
TGTGCCAGCAGCTTGACAGGGGTCAGCTCCTACGAGCAGTACTTC
CASSLTGVSSYEQYF
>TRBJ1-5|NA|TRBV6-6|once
TGTGCCAGCAACAGAAGGGAGAGTGGTCAGCCCCAGCATTTT
CASNRRESGQPQHF
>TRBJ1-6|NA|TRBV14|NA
TGTGCCAGCAGCCAGGGACTGGGAAATTCACCCCTCCACTTT
CASSQGLGNSPLHF
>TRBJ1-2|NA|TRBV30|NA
TGTGCCTACTCGTTGGGAGCAGGCGGCTACACCTTC
CAYSLGAGGYTF
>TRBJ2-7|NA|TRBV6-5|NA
TGTGCCAGCAGTTACTCACCGGGACTTGGCTACGAGCAGTACTTC
CASSYSPGLGYEQYF
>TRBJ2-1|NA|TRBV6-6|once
TGTGCCAGCAGTTACGAACGATTACGCCATGAGCAGTTCTTC
CASSYERLRHEQFF
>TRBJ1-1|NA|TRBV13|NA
TGTGCCAGCAGCTTAGGGATGAACACTGAAGCTTTCTTT
CASSLGMNTEAFF
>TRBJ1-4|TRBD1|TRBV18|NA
TGTGCCAGCTCCCGAAGACAGGGAACTAATGAAAAACTGTTTTTT
CASSRRQGTNEKLFF
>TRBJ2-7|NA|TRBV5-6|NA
TGTGCCAGCAGCTTCGGGCGGACCTACGAGCAGTACTTC
CASSFGRTYEQYF
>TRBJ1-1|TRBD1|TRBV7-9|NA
TGTGCCAGCAGCACCTCGACAGGGGCGGACACTGAAGCTTTCTTT
CASSTSTGADTEAFF
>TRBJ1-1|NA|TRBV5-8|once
TGTGCCAGCAGCTTGGTCGGGGAGAACACTGAAGCTTTCTTT
CASSLVGENTEAFF
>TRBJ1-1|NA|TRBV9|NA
TGTGCCAGCAGCGTAGGGGGCGGTCGGGGATCGCACACTGAAGCTTTCTTT
CASSVGGGRGSHTEAFF
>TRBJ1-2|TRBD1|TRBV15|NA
TGTGCCACCAGCAGAGAGTTTGACAGGGGGTATGGCTACACCTTC
CATSREFDRGYGYTF
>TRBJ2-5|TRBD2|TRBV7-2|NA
TGTGCCAGCAGCTTATTCCTGGGGGGGGTCGACCAAGAGACCCAGTACTTC
CASSLFLGGVDQETQYF
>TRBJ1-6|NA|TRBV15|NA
TGTGCCACCAGCAGGGGCCCGGGACAAGATTCACCCCTCCACTTT
CATSRGPGQDSPLHF
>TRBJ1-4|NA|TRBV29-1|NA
TGCAGCGTTGGCAGTTTTAATGAAAAACTGTTTTTT
CSVGSFNEKLFF
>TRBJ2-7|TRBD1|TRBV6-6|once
TGTGCCAGCAGTTACCAGGGGGCCACCTACGAGCAGTACTTC
CASSYQGATYEQYF
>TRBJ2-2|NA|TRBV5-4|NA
TGTGCCAGCAGCCCCCGCCGGACTTCCTTTGTCGACGGGGAGCTGTTTTTT
CASSPRRTSFVDGELFF
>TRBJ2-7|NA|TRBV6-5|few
TGTGCCAGCAGTTCCTCAGAGGAGCAGTACTTC
CASSSSEEQYF
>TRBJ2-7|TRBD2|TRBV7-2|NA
TGTGCCAGCAGCGTGCGGTATAGCGGGGGGGCATACGAGCAGTACTTC
CASSVRYSGGAYEQYF
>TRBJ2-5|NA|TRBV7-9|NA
TGTGCCAGCAGCTCCGCCGGCGGATTAGAGACCCAGTACTTC
CASSSAGGLETQYF
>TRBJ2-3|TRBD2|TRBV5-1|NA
TGCGCCAGCAGCTTGGGGTCTAGCGGGGGGACAGATACGCAGTATTTT
CASSLGSSGGTDTQYF
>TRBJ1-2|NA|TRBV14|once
TGTGCCAGCAGCCCTTACGAGGCGGGAGGCTACACCTTC
CASSPYEAGGYTF
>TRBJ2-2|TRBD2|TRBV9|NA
TGTGCCAGCAGCGTGACCCCGGGACTAGCGCCCACCGGGGAGCTGTTTTTT
CASSVTPGLAPTGELFF
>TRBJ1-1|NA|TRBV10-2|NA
TGCGCCAGCAGTGACCTTATAGCGGGTAAGAACACTGAAGCTTTCTTT
CASSDLIAGKNTEAFF
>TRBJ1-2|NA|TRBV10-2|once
TGCGCCAGCAGTGAGTCGAAGACCGTCATTGGCTACACCTTC
CASSESKTVIGYTF
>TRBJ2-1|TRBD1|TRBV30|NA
TGTGCCTGGGCAAAGGGGGACAGCTCCTACAATGAGCAGTTCTTC
CAWAKGDSSYNEQFF